What follows are 32 T cell receptor beta chains derived from one specimen sequenced in a study of T-cell reconstitution after alpha-beta-depleted transplantation in children. TCRbeta library construction was performed incorporating unique molecular identifiers. TCRdb used MiXCR to reprocess the PCR reads, holding one entry per CDR3 protein. The sample lists approximately 490,000 distinct CDR3 sequences; around 13% were seen once. The sequencing used PBMCs from the stem cell graft donor, collected from the stem cell graft. The receptors originated from a human donor who donated a stem cell graft to a child with combined immunodeficiency.

Many counts were recorded for this clonotype. The chain is built from TRBV12-3 or TRBV12-4 and TRBJ1-5; D is undetermined. The V end was cut by 3 bases, the J end by 2 bases, with 14 bases between. The CDR3 totals 16 residues. The CDR3 loop is CASSFDASRGNQPQHF. CDR3 DNA: TGTGCCAGCAGTTTTGATGCTTCCCGGGGCAATCAGCCCCAGCATTTT.

The sample holds a few counts of this clonotype. V gene TRBV20-1 combines with J gene TRBJ1-5; tentative D call: TRBD1 (5 bases). The germline V gene has CDR1 DFQATT and CDR2 SNEGSKA (reference sequence). There are 15 residues in the CDR3. The ends were cut back, 3 bases at V and 2 bases at J, with 14 bases in the middle. For the CDR3, the DNA is TGCAGTGCTAGGAGGGGAGGGCAGGGCAATCAGCCCCAGCATTTT. This gives the protein CSARRGGQGNQPQHF.

This chain joins TRBV30 and TRBJ2-5, with D hard to call. Germline values: CDR1 GTSNPN, CDR2 SVGIG (reference sequence). V lost 0 bases, J lost 5 bases, and 4 bases lay in between. The CDR3 loop spans 11 amino acids. For the CDR3, the DNA is TGTGCCTGGAGTGTACGGGAGACCCAGTACTTC. Amino acid sequence: CAWSVRETQYF. Looking up the rest from reference TRBV30 and TRBJ2-5 gives the full variable domain: SQTIHQWPATLVQPVGSPLSLECTVEGTSNPNLYWYRQAAGRGLQLLFYSVGIGQISSEVPQNLSASRPQDRQFILSSKKLLLSDSGFYLCAWSVRETQYFGPGTRLLVL.

The chain carries TRBV3-1 and TRBJ1-6; no reliable D call. This CDR3 spans 16 amino acids. V was trimmed by 2 bases and J by 6 bases, leaving 14 bases between them. Germline V gene lookup returns CDR1 LGHDT and CDR2 YNNKEL (reference sequence). The CDR3 reads CASSQPPGRTNSPLHF. DNA of the CDR3: TGTGCCAGCAGCCAACCTCCTGGACGGACTAATTCACCCCTCCACTTT.

The chain has TRBV20-1 and TRBJ2-7; D remains ambiguous. Per germline, CDR1 DFQATT and CDR2 SNEGSKA (reference sequence). Trimming removed 0 bases at V and 0 bases at J, with 6 bases between. The CDR3 is 13 amino acids. This CDR3 is CSARDLASYEQYF. The CDR3, as DNA: TGCAGTGCTAGAGATCTCGCCTCCTACGAGCAGTACTTC.

Ten or more counts support this clonotype. The chain uses TRBV29-1 and TRBJ2-3, with D unresolved. CDR3 length: 13 amino acids. Germline loops: CDR1 SQVTM, CDR2 ANQGSEA. Trimming left V 4 bases short and J 4 bases short, with 12 bases between. CDR3 in amino acids: CSVVAASADTQYF. The CDR3 DNA follows: TGCAGCGTTGTCGCGGCATCTGCAGATACGCAGTATTTT.

The rearrangement links TRBV4-2 to TRBJ2-1; unclear D gene. The CDR3 totals 15 residues. The germline gives CDR1 LGHNA, CDR2 YNFKEQ. V lost 2 bases and J lost 6, with 14 bases in between. CDR3 nucleotides: TGTGCCAGCAGCCAAACGCCGGCAAGTTCCAATGAGCAGTTCTTC. It encodes CASSQTPASSNEQFF.

The chain recombines TRBV11-3 with TRBJ2-7, with D perhaps assigned TRBD1 or TRBD2 (5 bases each). CDR3 size: 13 residues. Trimming removed 4 bases at V and 3 bases at J, with 10 bases between. CDR1 and CDR2 (germline): SGHNT, YENEEA. CDR3 nucleotides: TGTGCCAGCAGCTCCCGGGACCTCTACGAGCAGTACTTC. This encodes CASSSRDLYEQYF.

The chain employs TRBV3-1 and TRBJ2-1, with 8 nucleotides matching TRBD1. V lost 4 bases to trimming and J lost 4 bases; unmatched junction nucleotides: 9. Per the germline V gene, CDR1 is LGHDT and CDR2 is YNNKEL (reference sequence). The CDR3 consists of 16 residues. In DNA form, the CDR3 reads TGTGCCAGCAGCCCCGTCCTGGGACAGGTGTACAATGAGCAGTTCTTC. This translates into CASSPVLGQVYNEQFF.

This chain joins TRBV7-2 and TRBJ2-1; 7 bases match TRBD1. V shed 0 bases, J shed 6 bases, and the junction held 2 bases outside the gene matches. The CDR3 is 14 amino acids. Germline CDR1 reads SGHTA; CDR2 reads FQGNSA. The CDR3 loop reads CASSLAGQFNEQFF. CDR3 nucleotides: TGTGCCAGCAGCTTAGCGGGACAGTTCAATGAGCAGTTCTTC.

This clonotype was seen repeatedly, ten times or more. The genes are TRBV6-1 and TRBJ2-2; D not resolved. The CDR3 loop spans 14 amino acids. In germline, CDR1 is MNHNS, CDR2 SASEGT. The V gene lost 8 bases and the J gene lost 1 base, with 11 bases spanning the gap. As DNA, the CDR3 is TGTGCCAGCGTGCGGACGAGGAACACCGGGGAGCTGTTTTTT. It encodes CASVRTRNTGELFF.

CDR3 sequence reads: CSARDQPGNLGNQPQHF. The CDR3 nucleotides read TGCAGTGCTAGAGACCAACCAGGGAATCTGGGCAATCAGCCCCAGCATTTT. This chain joins TRBV20-1 and TRBJ1-5; D is possibly TRBD1 (5 bases). CDR3 length equals 17 residues. The V gene lost 0 bases and the J gene lost 2 bases, with 17 bases spanning the gap. CDR1 and CDR2 from the germline V gene are DFQATT and SNEGSKA (reference sequence).

This clonotype has a handful of counts. This chain connects TRBV27 to TRBJ2-2; D might be TRBD1 or TRBD2, each matching 5 bases. Germline V gives CDR1 MNHEY, CDR2 SMNVEV (reference sequence). The ends were cut back, 2 bases at V and 4 bases at J, with 8 bases in the middle. CDR3 length: 14 amino acids. CDR3: CASSLLGTTGELFF. The CDR3 DNA is TGTGCCAGCAGTTTACTCGGGACCACCGGGGAGCTGTTTTTT.

This clonotype was picked up a small number of times. This chain joins TRBV5-1 and TRBJ2-1; the D gene is possibly TRBD2 (6 bases). Germline V gives CDR1 SGHRS, CDR2 YFSETQ. The germline V and J ends were trimmed by 2 bases and 5 bases, with 17 bases remaining between them. This CDR3 comprises 16 residues. The CDR3 DNA reads as TGCGCCAGCAGCTTCCAATTGGGCGGGGCCAACAATGAGCAGTTCTTC. This sequence encodes CASSFQLGGANNEQFF.

This clonotype has only a few counts. CDR3 coding DNA: TGTGCCAGCAGCTTCAGACTAGGGGGACAAGAGACCCAGTACTTC. Translation: CASSFRLGGQETQYF. The V call is TRBV7-2, the J call TRBJ2-5, with D perhaps TRBD1 or TRBD2 (6 bases each). Germline V gene data show CDR1 as SGHTA and CDR2 as FQGNSA. This CDR3 is built from 15 residues. The V end lost 3 bases, the J end lost 2 bases, and 13 bases lay between the germline ends.

This clonotype was found once. The chain links TRBV3-1 to TRBJ2-5, with D uncertain. Trimming left V 0 bases short and J 5 bases short, with 13 bases between. The CDR3 extends over 15 amino acids. CDR1 is LGHDT and CDR2 is YNNKEL in the germline V gene (reference sequence). The CDR3 coding sequence is TGTGCCAGCAGCCAAGAGGTGGACCCACGGGAGACCCAGTACTTC. Translating it yields CASSQEVDPRETQYF.

This chain links TRBV2 with TRBJ2-6, with no clear D. Trimming removed 0 bases from V and 3 bases from J, with 9 bases in between. Germline V gives CDR1 SNHLY, CDR2 FYNNEI. The CDR3 contains 16 residues. The CDR3 sequence is CASSEAPRYGANVLTF. In DNA, the CDR3 is TGTGCCAGCAGTGAAGCGCCGAGATATGGGGCCAACGTCCTGACTTTC.

V gene TRBV20-1 combines with J gene TRBJ2-1; 14 bases map to TRBD2. V trimming: 5 bases; J trimming: 12 bases; junction bases outside the gene matches: 6. CDR1 is DFQATT, CDR2 SNEGSKA, per germline (reference sequence). The CDR3 spans 13 residues. CDR3 DNA: TGCAGTGCTGTGGGACTAGCGGGAGAATGGCAGTTCTTC. Its protein is CSAVGLAGEWQFF.

The chain recombines TRBV28 with TRBJ1-5; 9 bases are a match to TRBD1. Germline lookup yields CDR1 MDHEN and CDR2 SYDVKM. The trim removed 5 bases at V and 5 bases at J, leaving 10 bases unmatched. The CDR3 has 16 residues. The CDR3 here is CASSPLWTGEDQPQHF. CDR3 sequence (DNA): TGTGCCAGCAGTCCCCTCTGGACAGGGGAGGATCAGCCCCAGCATTTT. Supplemented by reference TRBV28 and TRBJ1-5, the full variable domain reads DVKVTQSSRYLVKRTGEKVFLECVQDMDHENMFWYRQDPGLGLRLIYFSYDVKMKEKGDIPEGYSVSREKKERFSLILESASTNQTSMYLCASSPLWTGEDQPQHFGDGTRLSIL.

A few counts support this clonotype. The chain recombines TRBV20-1 with TRBJ2-3; D is possibly TRBD1 (6 bases). The CDR3 covers 13 residues. V was pared by 8 bases and J by 1 base, with 13 bases between. Germline V gene data show CDR1 as DFQATT and CDR2 as SNEGSKA (reference sequence). This CDR3 is CSPRGGRTDTQYF. CDR3 DNA sequence: TGCAGTCCGCGAGGGGGTCGCACAGATACGCAGTATTTT.

This clonotype was counted ten times or more. This sequence joins TRBV20-1 and TRBJ2-1, with D perhaps matching TRBD2 (6 bases). This CDR3 has 16 amino acids. V lost 3 bases and J lost 1, with 16 bases in between. Germline loops: CDR1 DFQATT, CDR2 SNEGSKA (reference sequence). In DNA, the CDR3 is TGCAGTGCTAGTAGGCTTCGGGGGAGATCCTACAATGAGCAGTTCTTC. Its translation: CSASRLRGRSYNEQFF.

This clonotype was recorded many times. The V and J genes are TRBV12-3 or TRBV12-4 and TRBJ1-6; no firm D call. V shed 8 bases and J shed 5 bases, with 10 bases lying between them. CDR3 length: 13 amino acids. In nucleotides, the CDR3 is TGTGCCAGCTCCGGGTTAAATAATTCACCCCTCCACTTT. Residues: CASSGLNNSPLHF.

The chain carries TRBV10-3 and TRBJ2-1; D uncertain. The V end was cut by 2 bases, the J end by 8 bases, with 7 bases between. Looked up from germline, CDR1 is ENHRY and CDR2 is SYGVKD. The CDR3 totals 12 residues. The CDR3 is CAISEKEYEQFF. The DNA for the CDR3 is TGTGCCATCAGTGAGAAGGAATATGAGCAGTTCTTC.

The chain uses TRBV18 and TRBJ1-3; D uncertain. CDR3 length equals 13 residues. Trimming pared 2 bases from V and 4 bases from J, leaving 6 bases between. Germline V gives CDR1 KGHSH, CDR2 LQKENI. In nucleotides, the CDR3 is TGTGCCAGCTCACCAGGAGGGGGAAACACCATATATTTT. This sequence encodes CASSPGGGNTIYF.

This clonotype was recorded many times. The rearrangement joins TRBV4-3 to TRBJ2-2, with D tentatively TRBD1 (5 bases). Trimming took 0 bases from V and 5 from J, leaving 25 bases between them. Germline CDR1 and CDR2: LGHNA and YSLEER. The CDR3 has 20 amino acids. The CDR3 reads CASSQDFIGVDLDLTGELFF. The CDR3, as DNA: TGCGCCAGCAGCCAAGATTTCATAGGGGTCGACCTAGACTTGACCGGGGAGCTGTTTTTT.

The J gene is TRBJ2-3, the V gene TRBV3-1, with TRBD2 matching 8 bases. From germline, CDR1 is LGHDT and CDR2 YNNKEL (reference sequence). Losses at the gene ends were 0 bases for V and 2 bases for J; bases not matched to a gene: 4. CDR3 length equals 16 residues. The DNA for the CDR3 is TGTGCCAGCAGCCAAGACCCGGGGGGGTACACAGATACGCAGTATTTT. It codes for CASSQDPGGYTDTQYF.

The genes are TRBV18 and TRBJ1-1; 7 positions match TRBD1. The ends lost 1 base at V and 6 bases at J; junction bases unmatched: 11. Looked up from germline, CDR1 is KGHSH and CDR2 is LQKENI. The CDR3 runs 16 residues. The CDR3 here is CASSPLFRTGTSEAFF. CDR3 sequence (DNA): TGTGCCAGCTCACCACTTTTCCGGACAGGAACCTCTGAAGCTTTCTTT.

The chain couples TRBV5-1 to TRBJ2-1, with TRBD2 matching 7 bases. V was pared by 0 bases and J by 9 bases, with 18 bases of the junction left unmatched. CDR3 length: 18 amino acids. Germline V gives CDR1 SGHRS, CDR2 YFSETQ. The CDR3 loop reads CASSLDVYGLVKWGEQFF. The CDR3 DNA reads TGCGCCAGCAGCTTGGACGTATATGGACTAGTAAAATGGGGTGAGCAGTTCTTC.

This clonotype showed up just a few times. V and J are TRBV7-8 and TRBJ2-3; 7 bases fit TRBD2. Germline CDR1 reads SGHVS; CDR2 reads FQNEAQ. This CDR3 is built from 17 residues. V was pared by 2 bases and J by 0 bases, with 8 bases of the junction left unmatched. The CDR3, as DNA: TGTGCCAGCAGCTTAAACGTAGATAGCGGGAGCACAGATACGCAGTATTTT. Translated: CASSLNVDSGSTDTQYF.

This clonotype was detected once. The chain recombines TRBV28 with TRBJ2-1; no firm D call. Trimming stripped 1 base from V and 3 bases from J, with 10 bases between. This CDR3 spans 15 amino acids. Germline V gene sequence: CDR1 MDHEN, CDR2 SYDVKM. The CDR3 DNA reads TGTGCCAGCAGTTTATCTCGATCTAGCTACAATGAGCAGTTCTTC. Its translation: CASSLSRSSYNEQFF. Variable domain in full (rest from reference TRBV28 and TRBJ2-1): DVKVTQSSRYLVKRTGEKVFLECVQDMDHENMFWYRQDPGLGLRLIYFSYDVKMKEKGDIPEGYSVSREKKERFSLILESASTNQTSMYLCASSLSRSSYNEQFFGPGTRLTVL.

The sample holds a few counts of this clonotype. The chain employs TRBV29-1 and TRBJ2-1, with 11 bases identical to TRBD2. CDR1 is SQVTM, CDR2 ANQGSEA, per germline. The CDR3 has 16 residues. V was clipped by 2 bases and J by 8 bases; unmatched bases: 11. The CDR3 loop reads CSVETPLAGDSDEQFF. The CDR3 DNA is TGCAGCGTTGAAACCCCACTAGCGGGAGATAGCGATGAGCAGTTCTTC.

The J gene is TRBJ1-2, the V gene TRBV12-3 or TRBV12-4; 8 bases are shared with TRBD1. Trimming took 2 bases from V and 6 from J; bases not matched to a gene: 5. There are 14 residues in the CDR3. In nucleotides, the CDR3 is TGTGCCAGCAGTTTATGGACAGGGAAGGATGGCTACACCTTC. This codes for CASSLWTGKDGYTF.